The source of this T cell receptor (beta chain) is a study of molecular identifiers for immune sequencing clone quantification. Looking at the study overall: Four of five RNA aliquots from around 18,000 or 91,000 naive CD8 T cells were sequenced.

TCRdb reprocessed the PCR reads via MiXCR and lists one record per CDR3 protein. This repertoire shows just over 40,000 distinct CDR3 sequences, approximately 18% found once; its top ten account for around 7%. This clonotype has a count of ten or more. V lost 4 bases and J lost 8, with 6 bases in between. CDR1 KGHDR and CDR2 SFDVKD come from the germline V gene. The CDR3 is made up of 11 amino acids. The chain recombines TRBV24-1 with TRBJ2-3, with D unresolved. This TCR came from a human donor in good health. Some libraries in this study had Jurkat cell RNA spiked in. The specimen was naive CD8+ T cells from blood, with Jurkat cell RNA spiked in. As to subset: FACS-sorted CD8+CD4-CCR7+CD45RA+ naive T cells. The CDR3 region has the DNA TGTGCCACCAGTGACCCCCCTACGCAGTATTTT. As protein: CATSDPPTQYF.